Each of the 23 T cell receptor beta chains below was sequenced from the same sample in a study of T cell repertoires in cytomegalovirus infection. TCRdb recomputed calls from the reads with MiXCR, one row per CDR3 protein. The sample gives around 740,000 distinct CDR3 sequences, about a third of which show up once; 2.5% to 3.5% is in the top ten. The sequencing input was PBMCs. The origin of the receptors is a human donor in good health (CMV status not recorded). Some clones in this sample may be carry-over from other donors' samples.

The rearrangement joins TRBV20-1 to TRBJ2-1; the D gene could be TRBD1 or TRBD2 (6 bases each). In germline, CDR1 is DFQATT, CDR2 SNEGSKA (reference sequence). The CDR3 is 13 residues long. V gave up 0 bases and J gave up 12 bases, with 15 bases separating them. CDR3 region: CSARDFGGPRQFF. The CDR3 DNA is TGCAGTGCTAGAGATTTTGGGGGGCCGAGGCAGTTCTTC.

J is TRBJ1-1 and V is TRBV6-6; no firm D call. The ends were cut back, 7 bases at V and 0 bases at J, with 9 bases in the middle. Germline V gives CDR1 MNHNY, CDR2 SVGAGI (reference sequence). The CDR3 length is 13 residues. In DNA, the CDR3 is TGTGCCAGCACTGCCATTCTGAACACTGAAGCTTTCTTT. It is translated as CASTAILNTEAFF.

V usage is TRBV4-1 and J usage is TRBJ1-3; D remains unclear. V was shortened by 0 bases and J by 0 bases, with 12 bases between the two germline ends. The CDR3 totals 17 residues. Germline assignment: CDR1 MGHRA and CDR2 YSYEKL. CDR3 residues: CASSQDSGGHSGNTIYF. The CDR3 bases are TGCGCCAGCAGCCAAGACTCCGGCGGTCACTCTGGAAACACCATATATTTT.

The CDR3 bases are TGTGCCAGCAGTGGGGGGGGTCTCGCGGAGGGTGGCTACACCTTC. The encoded protein is CASSGGGLAEGGYTF. The chain has TRBV28 and TRBJ1-2; weak D call: TRBD1 (5 bases). Trimming took off 5 bases at V and 7 bases at J, with 20 bases between the two ends. There are 15 residues in the CDR3. CDR1 MDHEN and CDR2 SYDVKM come from the germline V gene.

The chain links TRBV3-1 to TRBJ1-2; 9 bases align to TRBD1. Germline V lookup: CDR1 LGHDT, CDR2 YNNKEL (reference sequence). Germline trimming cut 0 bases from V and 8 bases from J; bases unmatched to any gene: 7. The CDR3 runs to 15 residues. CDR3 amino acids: CASSQDYRTGAGYTF. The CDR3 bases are TGTGCCAGCAGCCAAGATTATCGGACAGGGGCCGGCTACACCTTC.

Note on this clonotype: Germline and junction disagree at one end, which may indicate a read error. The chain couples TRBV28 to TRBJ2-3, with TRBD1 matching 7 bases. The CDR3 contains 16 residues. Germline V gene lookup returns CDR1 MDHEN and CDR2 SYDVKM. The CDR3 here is CASKSGGQPFTGTQYF. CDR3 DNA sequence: TGTGCCAGTAAGAGTGGGGGACAGCCTTTCACAGGTACGCAGTATTTT.

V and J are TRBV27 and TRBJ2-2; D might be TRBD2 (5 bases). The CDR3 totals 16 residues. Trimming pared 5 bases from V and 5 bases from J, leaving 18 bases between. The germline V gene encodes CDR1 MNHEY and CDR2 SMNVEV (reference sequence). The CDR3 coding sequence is TGTGCCAGCAGTCTCGACCCCAGCCCGGGGACCGGGGAGCTGTTTTTT. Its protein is CASSLDPSPGTGELFF.

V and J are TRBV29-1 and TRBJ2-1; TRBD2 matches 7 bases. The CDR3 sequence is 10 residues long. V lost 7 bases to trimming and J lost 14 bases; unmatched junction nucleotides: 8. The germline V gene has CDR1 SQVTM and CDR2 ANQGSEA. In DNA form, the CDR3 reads TGCAGCGCGTACCTAGCGGTTGAGTTCTTC. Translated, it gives CSAYLAVEFF.

The CDR3 loop is CSARDATASGNTIYF. The CDR3 region has the DNA TGCAGTGCTAGAGATGCTACAGCCTCTGGAAACACCATATATTTT. The V gene is TRBV20-1, the J gene TRBJ1-3; D not certain. Germline CDR1 reads DFQATT; CDR2 reads SNEGSKA (reference sequence). The germline V and J ends were trimmed by 0 bases and 0 bases, with 9 bases remaining between them. The CDR3 consists of 15 residues.

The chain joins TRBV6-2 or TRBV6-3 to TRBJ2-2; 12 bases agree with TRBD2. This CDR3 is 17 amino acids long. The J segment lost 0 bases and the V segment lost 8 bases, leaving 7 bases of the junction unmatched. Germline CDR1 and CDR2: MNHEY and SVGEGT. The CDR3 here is CASGGLAGLANTGELFF. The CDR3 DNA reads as TGTGCCAGCGGGGGACTAGCGGGCCTCGCGAACACCGGGGAGCTGTTTTTT.

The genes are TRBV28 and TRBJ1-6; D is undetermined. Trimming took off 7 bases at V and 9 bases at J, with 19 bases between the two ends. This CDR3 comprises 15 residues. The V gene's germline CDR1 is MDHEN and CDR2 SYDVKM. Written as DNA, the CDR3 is TGTGCCAGCACCCCTTCCGGGATGGGCGGTTCACCCCTCCACTTT. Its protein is CASTPSGMGGSPLHF. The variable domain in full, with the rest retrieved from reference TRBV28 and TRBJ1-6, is DVKVTQSSRYLVKRTGEKVFLECVQDMDHENMFWYRQDPGLGLRLIYFSYDVKMKEKGDIPEGYSVSREKKERFSLILESASTNQTSMYLCASTPSGMGGSPLHFGNGTRLTVT.

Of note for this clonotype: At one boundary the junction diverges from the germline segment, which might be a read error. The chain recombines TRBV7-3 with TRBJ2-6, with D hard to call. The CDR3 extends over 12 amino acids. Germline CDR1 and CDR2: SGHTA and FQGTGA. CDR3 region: CASSFVANVLNF. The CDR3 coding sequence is TGTGCCAGCAGCTTCGTGGCCAACGTCCTGAATTTC.

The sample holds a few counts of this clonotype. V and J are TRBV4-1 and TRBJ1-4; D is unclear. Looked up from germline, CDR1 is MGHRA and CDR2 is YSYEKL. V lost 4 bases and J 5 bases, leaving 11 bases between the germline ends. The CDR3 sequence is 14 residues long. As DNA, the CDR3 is TGCGCCAGCAGCCCCCGGATGGGGAATGAAAAACTGTTTTTT. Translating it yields CASSPRMGNEKLFF.

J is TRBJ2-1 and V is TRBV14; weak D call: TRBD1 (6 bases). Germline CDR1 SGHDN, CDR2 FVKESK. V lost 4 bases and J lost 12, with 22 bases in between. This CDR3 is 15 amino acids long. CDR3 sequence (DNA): TGTGCCAGCAGCCTACCGGGACATCGGGGTTATAGGCAGTTCTTC. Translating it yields CASSLPGHRGYRQFF.

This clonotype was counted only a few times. The CDR3 sequence is CASSLGHERTQYF. The CDR3 nucleotides read TGTGCCAGCAGCTTAGGACATGAACGGACCCAGTACTTC. This sequence joins TRBV11-1 and TRBJ2-5; D gene unclear. The germline V and J ends were trimmed by 1 base and 7 bases, with 10 bases remaining between them. Germline V gene lookup returns CDR1 SGHAT and CDR2 FQDESV (reference sequence). The CDR3 is 13 amino acids.

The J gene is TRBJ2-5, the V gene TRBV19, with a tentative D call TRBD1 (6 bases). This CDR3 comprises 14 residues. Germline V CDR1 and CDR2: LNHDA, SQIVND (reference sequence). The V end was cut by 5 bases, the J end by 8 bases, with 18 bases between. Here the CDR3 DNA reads TGTGCCAGTAGTCATTCACAGGGTTTGGACACCCAGTACTTC. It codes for CASSHSQGLDTQYF.

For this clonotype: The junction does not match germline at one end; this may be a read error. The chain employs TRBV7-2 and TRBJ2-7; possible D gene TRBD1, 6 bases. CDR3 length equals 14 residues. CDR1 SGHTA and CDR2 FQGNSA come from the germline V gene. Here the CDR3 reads CARSLLGAGYEQYF. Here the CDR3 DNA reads TGTGCCCGCAGCTTATTGGGGGCAGGGTACGAGCAGTACTTC.

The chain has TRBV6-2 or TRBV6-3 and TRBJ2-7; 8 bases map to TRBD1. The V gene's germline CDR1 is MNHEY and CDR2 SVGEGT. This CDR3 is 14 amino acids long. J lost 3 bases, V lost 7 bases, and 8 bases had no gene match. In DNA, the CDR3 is TGTGCCAGCAAGGGTATGACAGGGGACTACGAGCAGTACTTC. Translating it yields CASKGMTGDYEQYF.

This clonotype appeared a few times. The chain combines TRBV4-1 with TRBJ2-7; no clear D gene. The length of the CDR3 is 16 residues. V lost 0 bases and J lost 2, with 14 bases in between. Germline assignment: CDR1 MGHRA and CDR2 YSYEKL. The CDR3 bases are TGCGCCAGCAGCCAAGAATGGGCGGCAGCCACCTACGAGCAGTACTTC. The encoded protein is CASSQEWAAATYEQYF.

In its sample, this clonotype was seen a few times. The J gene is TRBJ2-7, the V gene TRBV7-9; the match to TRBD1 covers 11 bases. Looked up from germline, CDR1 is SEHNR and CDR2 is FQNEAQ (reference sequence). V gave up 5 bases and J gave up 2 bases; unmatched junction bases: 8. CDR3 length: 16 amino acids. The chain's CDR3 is CASSQEPGQGAYEQYF. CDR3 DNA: TGTGCCAGCAGCCAGGAACCGGGACAGGGGGCCTACGAGCAGTACTTC.

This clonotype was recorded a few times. CDR3 nucleotides: TGCGCCAGCAGCCAAGGATCAGGGGGAGAGACCCAGTACTTC. Protein sequence: CASSQGSGGETQYF. This rearrangement joins TRBV4-1 to TRBJ2-5, with 7 bases lining up with TRBD1. The CDR3 extends over 14 amino acids. Germline V gene lookup returns CDR1 MGHRA and CDR2 YSYEKL. The V and J ends lost 1 base and 4 bases, in that order; junction bases with no gene match: 3.

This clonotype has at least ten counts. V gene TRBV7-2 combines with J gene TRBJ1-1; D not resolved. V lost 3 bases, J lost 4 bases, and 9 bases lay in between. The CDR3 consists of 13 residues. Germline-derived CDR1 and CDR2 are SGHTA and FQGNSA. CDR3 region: CASSFWEGTEAFF. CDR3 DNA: TGTGCCAGCAGCTTCTGGGAAGGCACTGAAGCTTTCTTT.

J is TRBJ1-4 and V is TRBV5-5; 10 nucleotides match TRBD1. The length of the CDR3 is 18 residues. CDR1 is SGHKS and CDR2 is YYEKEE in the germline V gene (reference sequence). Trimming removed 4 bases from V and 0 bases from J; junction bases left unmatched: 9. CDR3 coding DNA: TGTGCCAGCAGCGGAGACAGGGGGCTTCCGTCAACTAATGAAAAACTGTTTTTT. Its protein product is CASSGDRGLPSTNEKLFF.